This TCR beta chain derives from a study of T-cell memory formation after mild COVID-19 (dated by TCRdb to about 2021). The study in broad terms: TCR sequence clusters from the two donors were largely donor specific. T-cell clones expanding and contracting after mild COVID-19 in a couple of donors were tracked by longitudinal TCRalpha and TCRbeta repertoire sequencing. Two young, previously healthy adult volunteers, one female and one male, were included in the cohort.

The instrument given in TCRdb is Illumina NovaSeq 6000. TCRalpha and TCRbeta cDNA libraries were constructed by 5'RACE with constant-segment primers, with sample barcodes and unique molecular identifiers being introduced. Trizol reagent was used to extract RNA from every sample. Library amplification was performed in two PCR steps, and a second sample barcode and Illumina TruSeq adapters were introduced in the second step. Libraries were sequenced on an Illumina NovaSeq with 2 x 150 bp paired-end reads. In the paper's pipeline: Demultiplexing of reads and collapsing into UMI-guided consensus sequences were performed with migec v1.2.7. Using mixcr v2.1.11, UMI consensuses were aligned to TRA and TRB V and J templates and then assembled into clonotypes. A clonotype was counted as expanded or contracted only if both edgeR and NoisET called the change significant, with noise models trained on biological replicates. For edgeR calls, a false discovery rate-adjusted p below 0.01 and a log2 fold-change threshold of 1 were applied. As an exploratory analysis of dynamics, max-normalized trajectories of the 1000 most abundant clonotypes were examined by PCA with hierarchical clustering. The CD4 or CD8 phenotype of responding clones was assigned using the separately sequenced CD4+ and CD8+ repertoires. Using fastp at Q25 and MiXCR, TCRdb reprocessed the public reads and kept productive beta chains. Every CDR3 protein is listed once, alongside the most common genes and DNA of its rows. It is TCRdb's table, rather than the study itself, that gives the V and J calls and clone size. The sample records fewer than 200,000 distinct CDR3 sequences, under 15% of which are singletons. The ten largest clonotypes hold approximately 3.4% of the sample.

A word on this clonotype: This receptor's antigen is unknown. The input lacks base qualities; no much larger clone sits a single base away.

Ficoll-Paque density gradient centrifugation was used to isolate PBMCs. Overall results and qualifications from the work: Contracting CD4+ clones were located mainly in the CM and EM memory subsets, whereas CD8+ clones were found to be enriched in EMRA. Some responding clones were detected in pre-infection memory, which suggested that pre-existing cross-reactive memory T cells had joined the SARS-CoV-2 response. The study covered only a couple of mild cases, and larger cohorts including severe cases with pre-infection samples were considered necessary. Balanced CD4/CD8 phenotypes were observed for clones contracting from day 15 to 85, whereas a bias towards CD4+ was observed for a second wave of clones expanding from day 15 to 37. The second-wave clones that peaked on day 37 were not confirmed to be SARS-CoV-2 specific.

For CDR1 and CDR2, the germline V gene lists SGHTA and FQGTGA. Trimming costs V 5 bases and J 0 bases, and their ends lie 17 bases apart. The CDR3 runs 18 amino acids, cysteine and phenylalanine included. Only CDR3 DNA remains: 54 bases, in frame from the first base. Here the chain combines TRBV7-3 and TRBJ2-6, with a tentative D gene TRBD1 over 5 matching bases. Sequenced: PBMCs or a T cell subset sorted from them (not recorded which). The clonotype originates from a man younger than 35 who had mild COVID-19 (a few samples of this study predate the infection). The sample titles of this study are shuffled in the database, so cell type and time point are left out; the donor was told from shared clones. In nucleotide form, the sequence is TGTGCCAGCAGCCCTCGTGGCAGGGATAGCTCTGGGGCCAACGTCCTGACTTTC. This yields the protein CASSPRGRDSSGANVLTF.